What follows describes a single T cell receptor beta chain. Antigen: not known. This CDR3 comprises 17 residues. Trimming left V 4 bases short and J 1 base short, with 17 bases between. Germline V gives CDR1 MNHEY, CDR2 SMNVEV (reference sequence). This record comes from a study of cytotoxic CD8 clonotypes in ibrutinib-treated CLL. On the study more broadly: Overall, around 25 responses were partial and 2 complete; following median about 68 months, roughly 14 patients stayed remitted and approximately 12 progressed.

General study results and limits: Public clonotypes showed up rarely, and on treatment they shrank or held steady. T-cell clonality at baseline went above that of age-matched healthy donors and rose and fell with circulating CD8+ T-cell counts.

Here immunoSEQ multiplex PCR was the method, and the copy in TCRdb shows in-frame clones only, minus some. The sample yields about 56,000 clones, 50% to 70% seen once. The starting material was PBMCs, obtained after 24 months of ibrutinib treatment. The clonotype comes from a human donor with chronic lymphocytic leukemia. This chain links TRBV27 with TRBJ1-5; weak D call: TRBD1 (6 bases). The CDR3 DNA reads TGTGCCAGCAGTTCCTACCTAAGGGGGGCGAGCAATCAGCCCCAGCATTTT. It yields the protein CASSSYLRGASNQPQHF.